This TCR beta chain came from a study of T-cell memory formation after mild COVID-19. TCRdb independently ran MiXCR on the 5' RACE reads; one entry per CDR3 protein. Among 350,000 to 500,000 distinct CDR3 sequences, around 17% were seen once, and the ten largest hold 20% to 25%. The origin of this receptor is a man aged 18 to 29 who had mild COVID-19 (a few samples of this study predate the infection). Cell type and time point are not known. Material: PBMCs or a T cell subset sorted from them (not recorded which).

For the CDR3, the DNA is TGTGCCAGCAGTTACAACAGTCCCGTGTGGGGCAGTTTAGCCCTCCACTTT. Amino acid sequence: CASSYNSPVWGSLALHF. The genes are TRBV6-6 and TRBJ1-6; possibly TRBD1 for D (5 bases). The CDR3 has 17 amino acids. Looked up from germline, CDR1 is MNHNY and CDR2 is SVGAGI (reference sequence). The ends were cut back, 2 bases at V and 14 bases at J, with 25 bases in the middle.